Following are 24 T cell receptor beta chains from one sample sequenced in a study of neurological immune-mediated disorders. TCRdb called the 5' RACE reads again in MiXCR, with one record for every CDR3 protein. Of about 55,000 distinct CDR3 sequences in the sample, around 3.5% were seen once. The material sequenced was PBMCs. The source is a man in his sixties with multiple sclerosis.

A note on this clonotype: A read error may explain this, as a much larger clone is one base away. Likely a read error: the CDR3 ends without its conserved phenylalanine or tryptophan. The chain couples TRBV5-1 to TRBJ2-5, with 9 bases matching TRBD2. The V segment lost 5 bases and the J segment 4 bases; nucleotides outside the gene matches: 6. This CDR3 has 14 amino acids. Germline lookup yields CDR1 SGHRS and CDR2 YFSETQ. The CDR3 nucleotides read TGCGCCAGCAGACCGGGACTAGCCTTAGAGACCCAGTACTGC. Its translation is CASRPGLALETQYC.

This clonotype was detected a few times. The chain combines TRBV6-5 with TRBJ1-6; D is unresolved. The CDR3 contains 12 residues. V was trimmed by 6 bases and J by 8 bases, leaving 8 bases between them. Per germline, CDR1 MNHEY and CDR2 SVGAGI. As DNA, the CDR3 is TGTGCCAGCAGCCCCGGGCATTCACCCCTCCACTTT. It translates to CASSPGHSPLHF.

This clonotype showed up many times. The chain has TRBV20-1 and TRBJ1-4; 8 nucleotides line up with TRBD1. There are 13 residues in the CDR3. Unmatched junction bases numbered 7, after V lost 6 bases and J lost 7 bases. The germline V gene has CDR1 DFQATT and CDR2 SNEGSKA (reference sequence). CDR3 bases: TGCAGTGCCAGGGACAGGCTTACTGAAAAACTGTTTTTT. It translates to CSARDRLTEKLFF.

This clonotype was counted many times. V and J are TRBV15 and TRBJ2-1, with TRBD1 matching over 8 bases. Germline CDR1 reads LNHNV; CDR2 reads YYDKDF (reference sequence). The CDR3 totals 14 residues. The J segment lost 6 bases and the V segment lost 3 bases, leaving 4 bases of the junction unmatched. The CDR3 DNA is TGTGCCACCAGCAGTAGGACAGGGCGCAATGAGCAGTTCTTC. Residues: CATSSRTGRNEQFF.

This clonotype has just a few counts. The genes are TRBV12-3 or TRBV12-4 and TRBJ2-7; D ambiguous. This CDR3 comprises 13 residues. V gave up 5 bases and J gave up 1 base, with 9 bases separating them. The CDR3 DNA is TGTGCCAGCAGTGCGGATGGTTCCTACGAGCAGTACTTC. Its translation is CASSADGSYEQYF.

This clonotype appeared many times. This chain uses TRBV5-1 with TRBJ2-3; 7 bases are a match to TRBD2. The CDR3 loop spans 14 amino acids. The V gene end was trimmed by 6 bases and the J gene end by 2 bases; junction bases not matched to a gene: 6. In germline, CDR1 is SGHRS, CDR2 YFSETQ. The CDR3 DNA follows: TGCGCCAGCAATCCGGGGGGTACCACAGATACGCAGTATTTT. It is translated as CASNPGGTTDTQYF.

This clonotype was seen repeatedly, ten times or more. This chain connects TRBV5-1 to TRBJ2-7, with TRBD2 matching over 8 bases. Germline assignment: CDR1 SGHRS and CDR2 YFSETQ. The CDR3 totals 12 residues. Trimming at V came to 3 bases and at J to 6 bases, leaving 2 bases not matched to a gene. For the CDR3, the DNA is TGCGCCAGCAGCTGGACTAGCTCCGAGCAGTACTTC. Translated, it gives CASSWTSSEQYF.

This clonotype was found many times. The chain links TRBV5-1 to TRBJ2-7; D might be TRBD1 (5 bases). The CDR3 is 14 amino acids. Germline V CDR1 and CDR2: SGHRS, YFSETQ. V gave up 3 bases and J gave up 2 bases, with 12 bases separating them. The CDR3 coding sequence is TGCGCCAGCAGCTCAGGGCGGAAGCCCTACGAGCAGTACTTC. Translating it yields CASSSGRKPYEQYF.

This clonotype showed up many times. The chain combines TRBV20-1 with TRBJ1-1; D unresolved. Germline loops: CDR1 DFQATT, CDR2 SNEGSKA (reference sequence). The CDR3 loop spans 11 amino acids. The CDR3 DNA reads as TGCAGCCCTATGACTGGAACTGAAGCTTTCTTT. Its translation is CSPMTGTEAFF.

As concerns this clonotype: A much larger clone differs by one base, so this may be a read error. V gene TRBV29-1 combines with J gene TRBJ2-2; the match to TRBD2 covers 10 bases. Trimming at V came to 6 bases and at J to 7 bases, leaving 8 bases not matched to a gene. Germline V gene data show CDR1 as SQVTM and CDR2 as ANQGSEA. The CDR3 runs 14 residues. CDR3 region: CSVHLAGASGELFF. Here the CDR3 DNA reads TGCAGCGTGCACCTAGCGGGAGCGAGCGGGGAGCTGTTTTTT.

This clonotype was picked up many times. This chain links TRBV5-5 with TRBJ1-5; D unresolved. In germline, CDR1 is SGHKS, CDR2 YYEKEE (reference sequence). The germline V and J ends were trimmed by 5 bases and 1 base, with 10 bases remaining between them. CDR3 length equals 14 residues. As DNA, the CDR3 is TGTGCCAGCAGTTTTACGGACAGCAATCAGCCCCAGCATTTT. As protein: CASSFTDSNQPQHF.

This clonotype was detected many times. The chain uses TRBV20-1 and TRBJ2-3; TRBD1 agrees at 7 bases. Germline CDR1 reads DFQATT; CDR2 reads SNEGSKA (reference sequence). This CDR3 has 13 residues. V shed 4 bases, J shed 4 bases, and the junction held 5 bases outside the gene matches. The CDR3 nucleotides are TGCAGTGCTAACAGGGGTGGGCCAGATACGCAGTATTTT. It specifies CSANRGGPDTQYF.

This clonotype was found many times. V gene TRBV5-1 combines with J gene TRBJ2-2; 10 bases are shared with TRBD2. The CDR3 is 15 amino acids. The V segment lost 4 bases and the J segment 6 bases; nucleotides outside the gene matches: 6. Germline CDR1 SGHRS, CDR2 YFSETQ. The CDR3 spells CASSRAGGPSGELFF. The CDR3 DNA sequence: TGCGCCAGCAGCAGAGCGGGAGGGCCCTCCGGGGAGCTGTTTTTT. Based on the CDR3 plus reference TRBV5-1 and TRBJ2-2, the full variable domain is KAGVTQTPRYLIKTRGQQVTLSCSPISGHRSVSWYQQTPGQGLQFLFEYFSETQRNKGNFPGRFSGRQFSNSRSEMNVSTLELGDSALYLCASSRAGGPSGELFFGEGSRLTVL.

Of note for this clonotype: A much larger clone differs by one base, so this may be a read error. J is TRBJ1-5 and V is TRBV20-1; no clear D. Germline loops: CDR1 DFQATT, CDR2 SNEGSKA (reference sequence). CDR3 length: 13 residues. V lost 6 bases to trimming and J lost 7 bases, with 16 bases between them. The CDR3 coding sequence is TGCAGTGCAAACCAAGGGCTGGGACAGCCCCAGCATTTT. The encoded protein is CSANQGLGQPQHF.

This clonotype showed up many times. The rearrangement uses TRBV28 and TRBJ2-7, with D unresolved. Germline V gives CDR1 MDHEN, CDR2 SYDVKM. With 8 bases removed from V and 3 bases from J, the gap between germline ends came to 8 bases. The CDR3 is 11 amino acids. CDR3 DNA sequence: TGTGCCAGCGTTCTGAACTACGAGCAGTACTTC. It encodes CASVLNYEQYF.

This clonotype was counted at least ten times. CDR3 DNA: TGTGCCGGACATAGCGGGAGGGCCTACGAGCAGTACTTC. Encoded protein: CAGHSGRAYEQYF. The genes are TRBV30 and TRBJ2-7, with 11 bases matching TRBD2. The CDR3 totals 13 residues. CDR1 and CDR2 (germline): GTSNPN, SVGIG (reference sequence). V lost 8 bases to trimming and J lost 2 bases; unmatched junction nucleotides: 5.

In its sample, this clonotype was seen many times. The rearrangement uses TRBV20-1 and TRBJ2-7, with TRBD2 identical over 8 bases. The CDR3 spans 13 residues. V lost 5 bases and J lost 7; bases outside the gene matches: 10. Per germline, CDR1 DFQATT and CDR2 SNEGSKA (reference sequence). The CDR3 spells CSASGTSILEQYF. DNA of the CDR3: TGCAGTGCTTCCGGGACTAGTATTTTAGAGCAGTACTTC.

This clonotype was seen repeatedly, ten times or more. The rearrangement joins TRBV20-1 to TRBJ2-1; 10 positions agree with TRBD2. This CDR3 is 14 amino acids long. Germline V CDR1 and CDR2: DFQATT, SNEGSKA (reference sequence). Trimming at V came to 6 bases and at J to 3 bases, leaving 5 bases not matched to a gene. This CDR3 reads CSANGLAVYNEQFF. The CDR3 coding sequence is TGCAGTGCGAACGGACTAGCGGTCTACAATGAGCAGTTCTTC.

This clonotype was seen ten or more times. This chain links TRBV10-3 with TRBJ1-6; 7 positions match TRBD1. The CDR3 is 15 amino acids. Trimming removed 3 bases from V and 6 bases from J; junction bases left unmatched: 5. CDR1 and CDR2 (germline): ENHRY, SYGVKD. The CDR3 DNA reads TGTGCCATCAGTGATCGGGACAGCTCTAATTCACCCCTCCACTTT. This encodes CAISDRDSSNSPLHF.

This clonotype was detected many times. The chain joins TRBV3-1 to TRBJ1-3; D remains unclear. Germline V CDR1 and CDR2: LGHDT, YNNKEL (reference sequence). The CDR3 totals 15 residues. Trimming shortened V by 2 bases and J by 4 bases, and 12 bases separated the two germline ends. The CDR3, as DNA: TGTGCCAGCAGCCAAACGGGATCCTCGGGAAACACCATATATTTT. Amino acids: CASSQTGSSGNTIYF.

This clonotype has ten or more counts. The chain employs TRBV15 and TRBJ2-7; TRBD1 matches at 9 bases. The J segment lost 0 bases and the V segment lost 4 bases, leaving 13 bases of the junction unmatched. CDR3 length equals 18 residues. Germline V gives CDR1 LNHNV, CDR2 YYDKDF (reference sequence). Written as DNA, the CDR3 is TGTGCCACCAGCAAGCTAAACCTCCAGGACAGGGGCTCCTACGAGCAGTACTTC. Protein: CATSKLNLQDRGSYEQYF.

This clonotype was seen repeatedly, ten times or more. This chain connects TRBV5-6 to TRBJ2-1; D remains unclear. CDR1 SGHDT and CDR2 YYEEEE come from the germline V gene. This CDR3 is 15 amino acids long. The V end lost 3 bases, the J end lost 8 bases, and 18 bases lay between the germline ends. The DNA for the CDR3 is TGTGCCAGCAGCTCAGGTGGACCCACGGGCCATGAGCAGTTCTTC. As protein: CASSSGGPTGHEQFF.

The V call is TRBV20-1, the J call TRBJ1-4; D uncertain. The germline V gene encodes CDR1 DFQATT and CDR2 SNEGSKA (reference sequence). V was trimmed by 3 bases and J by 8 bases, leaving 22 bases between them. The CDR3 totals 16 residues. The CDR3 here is CSARTHDADRLEKLFF. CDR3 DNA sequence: TGCAGTGCTAGGACCCACGACGCGGATCGCCTCGAAAAACTGTTTTTT.

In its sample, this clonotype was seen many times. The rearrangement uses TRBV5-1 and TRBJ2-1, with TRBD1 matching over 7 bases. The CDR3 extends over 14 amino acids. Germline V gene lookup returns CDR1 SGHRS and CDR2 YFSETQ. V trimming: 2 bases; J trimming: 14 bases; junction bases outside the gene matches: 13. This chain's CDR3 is CASSLREDRKEKFF. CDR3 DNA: TGCGCCAGCAGCTTAAGAGAGGACAGGAAAGAAAAGTTCTTC.